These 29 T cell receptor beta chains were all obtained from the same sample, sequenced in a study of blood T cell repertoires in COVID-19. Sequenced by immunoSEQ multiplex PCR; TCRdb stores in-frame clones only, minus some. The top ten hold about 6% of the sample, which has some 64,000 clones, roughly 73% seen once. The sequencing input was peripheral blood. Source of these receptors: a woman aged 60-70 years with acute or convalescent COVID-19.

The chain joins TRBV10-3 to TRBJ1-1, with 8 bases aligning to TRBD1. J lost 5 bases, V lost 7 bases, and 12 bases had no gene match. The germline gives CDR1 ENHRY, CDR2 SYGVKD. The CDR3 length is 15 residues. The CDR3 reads CAITAGQEGRTEAFF. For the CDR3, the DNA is TGTGCCATCACCGCGGGACAGGAGGGGAGAACTGAAGCTTTCTTT.

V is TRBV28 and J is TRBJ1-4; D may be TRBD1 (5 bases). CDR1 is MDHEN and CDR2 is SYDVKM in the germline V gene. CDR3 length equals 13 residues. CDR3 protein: CGTVGGTNEKLFF. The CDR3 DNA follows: TGTGGTACGGTCGGGGGGACTAATGAAAAACTGTTTTTT. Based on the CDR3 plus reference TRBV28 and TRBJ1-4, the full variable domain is DVKVTQSSRYLVKRTGEKVFLECVQDMDHENMFWYRQDPGLGLRLIYFSYDVKMKEKGDIPEGYSVSREKKERFSLILESASTNQTSMYLCGTVGGTNEKLFFGSGTQLSVL.

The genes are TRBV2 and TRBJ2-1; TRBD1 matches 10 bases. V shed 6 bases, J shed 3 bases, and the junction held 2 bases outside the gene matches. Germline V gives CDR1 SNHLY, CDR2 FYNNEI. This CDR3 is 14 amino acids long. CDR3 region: CASRWDRGYNEQFF. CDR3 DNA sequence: TGTGCCAGCAGATGGGACAGGGGCTACAATGAGCAGTTCTTC.

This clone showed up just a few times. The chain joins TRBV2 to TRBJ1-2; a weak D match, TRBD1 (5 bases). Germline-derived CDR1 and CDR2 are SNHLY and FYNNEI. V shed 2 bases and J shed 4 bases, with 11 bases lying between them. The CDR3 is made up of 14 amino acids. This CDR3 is CASSERGSSYGYTF. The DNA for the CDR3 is TGTGCCAGCAGTGAAAGGGGTAGCAGCTATGGCTACACCTTC.

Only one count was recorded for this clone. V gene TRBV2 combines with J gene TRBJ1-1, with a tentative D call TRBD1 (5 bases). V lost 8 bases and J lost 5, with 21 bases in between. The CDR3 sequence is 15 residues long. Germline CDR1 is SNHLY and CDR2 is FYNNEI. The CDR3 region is CASSPGGRMFTEAFF. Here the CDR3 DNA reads TGTGCCAGCTCACCGGGGGGGAGGATGTTTACTGAAGCTTTCTTT.

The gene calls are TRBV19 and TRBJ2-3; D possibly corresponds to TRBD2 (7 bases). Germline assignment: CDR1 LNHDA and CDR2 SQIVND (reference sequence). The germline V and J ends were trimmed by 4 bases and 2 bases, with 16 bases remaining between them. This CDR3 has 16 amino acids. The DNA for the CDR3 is TGTGCCAGTAGTAAGGCGGGGGCGCTCTCCACAGATACGCAGTATTTT. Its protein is CASSKAGALSTDTQYF.

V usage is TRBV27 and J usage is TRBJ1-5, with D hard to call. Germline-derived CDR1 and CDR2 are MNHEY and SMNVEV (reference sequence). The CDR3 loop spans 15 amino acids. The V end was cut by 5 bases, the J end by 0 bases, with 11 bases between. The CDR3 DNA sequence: TGTGCCAGCAGTCAAAAACTCTATAGCAATCAGCCCCAGCATTTT. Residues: CASSQKLYSNQPQHF.

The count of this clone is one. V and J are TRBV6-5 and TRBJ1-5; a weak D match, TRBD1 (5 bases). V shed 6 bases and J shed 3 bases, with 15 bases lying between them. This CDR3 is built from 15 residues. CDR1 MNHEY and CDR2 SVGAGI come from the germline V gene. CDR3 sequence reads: CASSSTGHINQPQHF. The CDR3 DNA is TGTGCCAGCAGCTCGACTGGACATATCAATCAGCCCCAGCATTTT.

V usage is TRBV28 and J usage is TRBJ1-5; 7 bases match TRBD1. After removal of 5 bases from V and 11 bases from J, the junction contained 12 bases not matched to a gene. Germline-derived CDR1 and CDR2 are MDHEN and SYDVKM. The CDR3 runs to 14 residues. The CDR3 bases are TGTGCCAGCAGTCAGGGACAGAGGGTAGGAGCCCAGCATTTT. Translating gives CASSQGQRVGAQHF.

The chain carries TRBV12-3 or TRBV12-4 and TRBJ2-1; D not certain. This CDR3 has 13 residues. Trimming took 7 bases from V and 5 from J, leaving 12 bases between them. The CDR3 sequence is CASTSDSNNEQFF. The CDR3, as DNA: TGTGCCAGCACCTCCGACTCGAACAATGAGCAGTTCTTC.

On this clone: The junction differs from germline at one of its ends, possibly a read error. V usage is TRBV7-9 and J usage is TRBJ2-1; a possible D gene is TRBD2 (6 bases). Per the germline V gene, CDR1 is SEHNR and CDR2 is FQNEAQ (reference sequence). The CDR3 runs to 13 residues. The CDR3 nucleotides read TGTGCCAGCAGTTTAGACCTTCGGGGGAGCAAGTTCTTC. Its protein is CASSLDLRGSKFF.

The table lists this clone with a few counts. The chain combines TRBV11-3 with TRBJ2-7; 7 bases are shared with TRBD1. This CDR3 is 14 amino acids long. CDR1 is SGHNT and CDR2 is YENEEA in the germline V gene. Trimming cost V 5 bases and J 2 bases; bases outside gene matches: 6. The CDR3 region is CASSPGTATYEQYF. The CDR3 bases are TGTGCCAGCAGCCCCGGGACAGCAACCTACGAGCAGTACTTC.

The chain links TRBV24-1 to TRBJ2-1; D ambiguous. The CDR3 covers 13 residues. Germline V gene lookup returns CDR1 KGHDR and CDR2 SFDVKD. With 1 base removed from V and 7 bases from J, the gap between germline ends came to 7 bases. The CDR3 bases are TGTGCCACCAGTGATTTACCCAGGAATGAGCAGTTCTTC. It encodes CATSDLPRNEQFF.

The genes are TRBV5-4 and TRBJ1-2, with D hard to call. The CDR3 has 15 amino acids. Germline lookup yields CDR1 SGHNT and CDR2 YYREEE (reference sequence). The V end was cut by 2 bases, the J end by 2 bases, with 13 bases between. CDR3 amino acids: CASSLSQVLNYGYTF. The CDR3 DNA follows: TGTGCCAGCAGCTTAAGTCAGGTCCTGAACTATGGCTACACCTTC.

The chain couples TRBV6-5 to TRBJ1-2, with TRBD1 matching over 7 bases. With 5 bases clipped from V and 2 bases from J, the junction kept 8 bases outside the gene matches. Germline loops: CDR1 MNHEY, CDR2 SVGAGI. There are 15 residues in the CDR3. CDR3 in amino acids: CASSTRDSQNYGYTF. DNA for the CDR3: TGTGCCAGCAGTACCCGGGACAGTCAAAACTATGGCTACACCTTC.

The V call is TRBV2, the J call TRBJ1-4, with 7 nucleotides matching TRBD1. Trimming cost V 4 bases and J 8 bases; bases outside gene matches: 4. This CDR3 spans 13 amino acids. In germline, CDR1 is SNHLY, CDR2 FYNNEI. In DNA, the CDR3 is TGTGCCAGCAGTGGACAGGGTAGCGAAAAACTGTTTTTT. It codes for CASSGQGSEKLFF.

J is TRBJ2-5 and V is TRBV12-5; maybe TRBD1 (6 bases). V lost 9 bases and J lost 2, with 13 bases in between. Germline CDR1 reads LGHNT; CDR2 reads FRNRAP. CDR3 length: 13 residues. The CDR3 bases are TGTGCTAGCTTACAGGGTGGACAAGAGACCCAGTACTTC. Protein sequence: CASLQGGQETQYF.

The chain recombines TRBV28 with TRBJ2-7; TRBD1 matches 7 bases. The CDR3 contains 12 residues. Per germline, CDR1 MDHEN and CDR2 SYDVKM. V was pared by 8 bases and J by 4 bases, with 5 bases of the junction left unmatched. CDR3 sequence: CASAGGMYEQYF. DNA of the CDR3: TGTGCCAGCGCAGGGGGAATGTACGAGCAGTACTTC.

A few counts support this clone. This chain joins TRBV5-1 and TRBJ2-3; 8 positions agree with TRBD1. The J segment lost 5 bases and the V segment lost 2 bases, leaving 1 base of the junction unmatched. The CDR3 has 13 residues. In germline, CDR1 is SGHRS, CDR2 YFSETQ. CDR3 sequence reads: CASSLDRGDTQYF. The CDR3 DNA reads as TGCGCCAGCAGCTTAGACAGGGGAGATACGCAGTATTTT.

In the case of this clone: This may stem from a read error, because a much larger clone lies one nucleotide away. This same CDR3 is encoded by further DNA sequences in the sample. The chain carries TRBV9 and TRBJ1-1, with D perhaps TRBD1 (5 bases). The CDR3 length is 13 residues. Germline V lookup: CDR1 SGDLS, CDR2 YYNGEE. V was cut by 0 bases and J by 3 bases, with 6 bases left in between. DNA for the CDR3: TGTGCCAGCAGCGTAGGGGGGGACACTGAAGCTTTCTTT. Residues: CASSVGGDTEAFF.

The CDR3 coding sequence is TGTGCCAGCAGTTATGAGCTAGCAAACTCCTACGAGCAGTACTTC. Residues: CASSYELANSYEQYF. V gene TRBV6-2 or TRBV6-3 combines with J gene TRBJ2-7; the D gene is possibly TRBD2 (5 bases). Trimming took off 3 bases at V and 0 bases at J, with 12 bases between the two ends. The CDR3 length is 15 residues. Germline CDR1 is MNHEY and CDR2 is SVGEGT.

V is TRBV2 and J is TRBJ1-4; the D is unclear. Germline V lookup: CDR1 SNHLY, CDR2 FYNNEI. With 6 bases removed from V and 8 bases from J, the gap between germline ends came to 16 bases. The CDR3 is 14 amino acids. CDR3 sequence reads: CASRPTDMREKLFF. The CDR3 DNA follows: TGTGCCAGCAGGCCCACTGATATGAGGGAAAAACTGTTTTTT.

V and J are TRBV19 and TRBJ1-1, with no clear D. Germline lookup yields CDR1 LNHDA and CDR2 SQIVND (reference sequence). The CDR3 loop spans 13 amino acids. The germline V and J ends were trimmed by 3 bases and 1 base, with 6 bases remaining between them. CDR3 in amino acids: CASSIPGNTEAFF. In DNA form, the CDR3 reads TGTGCCAGTAGTATCCCGGGGAACACTGAAGCTTTCTTT.

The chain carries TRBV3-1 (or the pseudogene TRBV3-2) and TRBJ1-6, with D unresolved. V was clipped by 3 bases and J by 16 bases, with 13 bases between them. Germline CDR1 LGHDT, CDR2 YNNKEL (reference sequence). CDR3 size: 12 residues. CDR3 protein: CASSHLRDFLHF. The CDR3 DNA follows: TGTGCCAGCAGCCACCTTCGGGATTTTCTCCACTTT.

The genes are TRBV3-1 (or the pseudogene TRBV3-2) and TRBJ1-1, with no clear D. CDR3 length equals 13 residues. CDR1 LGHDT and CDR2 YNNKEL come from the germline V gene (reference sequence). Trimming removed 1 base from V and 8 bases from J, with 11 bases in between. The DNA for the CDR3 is TGTGCCAGCAGCCAAGTTTCCGGGAGAGAAGCTTTCTTT. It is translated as CASSQVSGREAFF.

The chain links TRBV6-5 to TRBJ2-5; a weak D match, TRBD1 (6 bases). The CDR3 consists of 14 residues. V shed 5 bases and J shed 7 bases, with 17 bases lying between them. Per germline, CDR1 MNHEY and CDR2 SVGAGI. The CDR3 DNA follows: TGTGCCAGCAGTCGGGACACCTCCGCGGGGACCCAGTACTTC. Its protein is CASSRDTSAGTQYF.

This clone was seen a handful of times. The CDR3 sequence: CASSSNRDSYEQYF. The CDR3 nucleotides are TGTGCCAGCAGCTCCAACAGGGACTCCTACGAGCAGTACTTC. The rearrangement joins TRBV7-2 to TRBJ2-7; maybe TRBD1 (6 bases). Trimming shortened V by 4 bases and J by 0 bases, and 10 bases separated the two germline ends. CDR3 length: 14 residues. The germline V gene encodes CDR1 SGHTA and CDR2 FQGNSA. The full variable domain, completed using reference TRBV7-2 and TRBJ2-7, is GAGVSQSPSNKVTEKGKDVELRCDPISGHTALYWYRQSLGQGLEFLIYFQGNSAPDKSGLPSDRFSAERTGGSVSTLTIQRTQQEDSAVYLCASSSNRDSYEQYFGPGTRLTVT.

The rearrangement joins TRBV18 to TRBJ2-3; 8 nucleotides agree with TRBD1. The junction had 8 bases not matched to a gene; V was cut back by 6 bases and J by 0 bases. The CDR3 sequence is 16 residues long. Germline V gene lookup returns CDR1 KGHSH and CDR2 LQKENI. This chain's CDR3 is CASSTAGGSSTDTQYF. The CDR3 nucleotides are TGTGCCAGCTCCACGGCAGGGGGCAGTAGCACAGATACGCAGTATTTT.

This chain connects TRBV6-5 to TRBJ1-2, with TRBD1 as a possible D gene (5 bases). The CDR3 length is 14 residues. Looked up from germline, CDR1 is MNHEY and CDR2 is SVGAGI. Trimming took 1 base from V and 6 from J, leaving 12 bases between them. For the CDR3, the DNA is TGTGCCAGCAGTTACTATGGGGGAGGTGATGGCTACACCTTC. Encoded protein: CASSYYGGGDGYTF.